Below, 25 T cell receptor beta chains from the same sample are listed, as sequenced in a study of T cells in Graves' hyperthyroidism and ophthalmopathy. Authors of the study amplified TCR beta CDR3 regions from RNA transcripts. TCR CDR3 underwent first-round RT-PCR with the HTBI primer set. TCRdb re-analysed the multiplex PCR reads in MiXCR, keeping a single row per CDR3 protein. Seen here are about 460,000 distinct CDR3 sequences, around a fifth observed once, and the top ten hold roughly 49%. Input material: blood. These receptors came from a woman aged 70 to 79 with Graves' ophthalmopathy.

The J gene is TRBJ2-4, the V gene TRBV7-9; D might be TRBD1 (6 bases). The V gene lost 6 bases and the J gene lost 7 bases, with 10 bases spanning the gap. Germline V gene data show CDR1 as SEHNR and CDR2 as FQNEAQ (reference sequence). CDR3 size: 12 residues. CDR3 nucleotide sequence: TGTGCCAGCAGAGCCGGACAGAACATTCAGTACTTC. It encodes CASRAGQNIQYF.

V usage is TRBV6-1 and J usage is TRBJ1-2; 7 nucleotides align to TRBD1. The V gene end was trimmed by 6 bases and the J gene end by 0 bases; junction bases not matched to a gene: 10. This CDR3 region has 16 residues. Germline V gene sequence: CDR1 MNHNS, CDR2 SASEGT. Here the CDR3 reads CASSPPPGQTNYGYTF. DNA of the CDR3: TGTGCCAGCAGCCCCCCGCCGGGACAGACTAACTATGGCTACACCTTC.

This clonotype was seen more than once but under ten times. CDR3 coding DNA: TGCGCCAGCAGCTTTCTAGCGGGATCTTTAAATGAGCAGTTCTTC. Translation gives CASSFLAGSLNEQFF. The gene calls are TRBV5-1 and TRBJ2-1; 9 nucleotides align to TRBD2. V dropped 2 bases and J dropped 7; count of bases not matched to a gene: 7. CDR1 and CDR2 from the germline V gene are SGHRS and YFSETQ. There are 15 residues in the CDR3.

The chain employs TRBV9 and TRBJ2-3, with 8 bases lining up with TRBD1. Germline CDR1 and CDR2: SGDLS and YYNGEE. There are 14 residues in the CDR3. Losses at the gene ends were 2 bases for V and 1 base for J; bases not matched to a gene: 0. CDR3 loop: CASSVDRGTDTQYF. The CDR3 coding sequence is TGTGCCAGCAGCGTGGACAGGGGCACAGATACGCAGTATTTT.

The rearrangement uses TRBV6-1 and TRBJ2-2, with D hard to call. The length of the CDR3 is 15 residues. V shed 2 bases and J shed 4 bases, with 11 bases lying between them. Germline CDR1 MNHNS, CDR2 SASEGT. CDR3 sequence reads: CASSEHLWGTGELFF. In nucleotides, the CDR3 is TGTGCCAGCAGTGAACATCTGTGGGGCACCGGGGAGCTGTTTTTT.

The V gene is TRBV27, the J gene TRBJ2-7; D gene uncertain. Trimming removed 5 bases at V and 6 bases at J, with 14 bases between. The germline V gene has CDR1 MNHEY and CDR2 SMNVEV (reference sequence). This CDR3 has 13 residues. CDR3 nucleotide sequence: TGTGCCAGCAGTCCTCTGCCAGGCCCCGAGCAGTACTTC. It encodes CASSPLPGPEQYF.

There are a few counts of this clonotype. For the CDR3, the DNA is TGTGCCACCAGCAGAGGCCCTCAGGGTAGGGAGCAGTACTTC. Translated, it gives CATSRGPQGREQYF. V gene TRBV15 combines with J gene TRBJ2-7; D is possibly TRBD1 (5 bases). Trimming took 1 base from V and 7 from J, leaving 14 bases between them. The CDR3 consists of 14 residues. CDR1 and CDR2 (germline): LNHNV, YYDKDF (reference sequence).

This clonotype has ten or more counts. The genes are TRBV6-1 and TRBJ2-7, with unresolved D. CDR3 size: 14 residues. The ends were cut back, 2 bases at V and 6 bases at J, with 14 bases in the middle. The germline gives CDR1 MNHNS, CDR2 SASEGT. The CDR3 nucleotides are TGTGCCAGCAGTGAACCTAGTAACTTCGGCGAGCAGTACTTC. Its protein product is CASSEPSNFGEQYF.

This clonotype was counted only a few times. The genes are TRBV27 and TRBJ2-7, with 14 positions matching TRBD2. V trimming: 5 bases; J trimming: 2 bases; junction bases outside the gene matches: 11. This CDR3 is 18 amino acids long. CDR1 is MNHEY and CDR2 is SMNVEV in the germline V gene (reference sequence). The CDR3 DNA reads as TGTGCCAGCAGTCCACGGACTAGCGGGAGGACCGGGGCCTACGAGCAGTACTTC. The encoded protein is CASSPRTSGRTGAYEQYF.

This clonotype was detected only a few times. This chain uses TRBV5-6 with TRBJ1-1; tentatively, D is TRBD1 (6 bases). V was pared by 2 bases and J by 4 bases, with 12 bases between. Germline CDR1 and CDR2: SGHDT and YYEEEE. This CDR3 contains 14 residues. Written as DNA, the CDR3 is TGTGCCAGCAGCTTCTGGGGGCTGGTCACTGAAGCTTTCTTT. It codes for CASSFWGLVTEAFF.

The chain joins TRBV3-1 to TRBJ2-7; D is tentatively TRBD1 or TRBD2 (5 bases each). The germline gives CDR1 LGHDT, CDR2 YNNKEL (reference sequence). CDR3 length equals 12 residues. The V and J ends lost 8 bases and 7 bases respectively, with 15 bases between them. This CDR3 is CASLGDGGEQYF. CDR3 DNA sequence: TGTGCCAGCCTAGGGGACGGCGGGGAGCAGTACTTC.

The V gene is TRBV5-6, the J gene TRBJ2-7; tentatively, D is TRBD1 (5 bases). Trimming cost V 1 base and J 2 bases, with 10 bases left between them. The V gene's germline CDR1 is SGHDT and CDR2 YYEEEE. There are 14 residues in the CDR3. Here the CDR3 reads CASSLSAGTYEQYF. The DNA for the CDR3 is TGTGCCAGCAGCTTGAGCGCAGGGACCTACGAGCAGTACTTC. Full variable domain (rest looked up from reference TRBV5-6 and TRBJ2-7): DAGVTQSPTHLIKTRGQQVTLRCSPKSGHDTVSWYQQALGQGPQFIFQYYEEEERQRGNFPDRFSGHQFPNYSSELNVNALLLGDSALYLCASSLSAGTYEQYFGPGTRLTVT.

The V gene is TRBV6-1, the J gene TRBJ1-2, with a weak D call TRBD1 (6 bases). V was cut by 7 bases and J by 8 bases, with 17 bases left in between. This CDR3 contains 13 residues. The germline V gene has CDR1 MNHNS and CDR2 SASEGT. The CDR3 sequence: CASTTTGSRGYTF. DNA for the CDR3: TGTGCCAGCACTACCACAGGGTCTCGGGGCTACACCTTC.

The CDR3 DNA reads as TGTGCCAGCAGTTTCCGACAGGTCTCCTACAATGAGCAGTACTTC. Protein: CASSFRQVSYNEQYF. This chain links TRBV6-5 with TRBJ2-1; maybe TRBD1 (6 bases). The DNA end is a closer match to TRBJ2-7, so the J assignment may be wrong. CDR1 is MNHEY, CDR2 SVGAGI, per germline. CDR3 length: 15 amino acids.

This clonotype was seen a handful of times. The chain couples TRBV7-9 to TRBJ2-3; 9 bases fit TRBD2. Germline CDR1 SEHNR, CDR2 FQNEAQ (reference sequence). CDR3 length equals 16 residues. The ends lost 1 base at V and 3 bases at J; junction bases unmatched: 5. CDR3 sequence (DNA): TGTGCCAGCAGCTTAGACGTAGCGGGAGATACAGATACGCAGTATTTT. It encodes CASSLDVAGDTDTQYF.

The table lists this clonotype with many counts. The gene calls are TRBV7-2 and TRBJ2-7; possible D gene TRBD2, 5 bases. The germline CDR1 and CDR2 sequences are SGHTA and FQGNSA. The CDR3 loop spans 14 amino acids. The ends were cut back, 0 bases at V and 4 bases at J, with 10 bases in the middle. The CDR3 spells CASSLAVGEYEQYF. CDR3 sequence (DNA): TGTGCCAGCAGCTTAGCCGTGGGAGAATACGAGCAGTACTTC.

The chain couples TRBV27 to TRBJ1-5; D gene unclear. The CDR3 length is 12 residues. Germline CDR1 reads MNHEY; CDR2 reads SMNVEV (reference sequence). The germline V and J ends were trimmed by 3 bases and 3 bases, with 3 bases remaining between them. The CDR3 sequence is CASSFFNQPQHF. The CDR3 bases are TGTGCCAGCAGTTTCTTCAATCAGCCCCAGCATTTT.

This clonotype appeared a few times. J is TRBJ1-1 and V is TRBV20-1; no clear D gene. Per the germline V gene, CDR1 is DFQATT and CDR2 is SNEGSKA (reference sequence). V lost 5 bases and J 6 bases, leaving 16 bases between the germline ends. The CDR3 totals 13 residues. CDR3 loop: CSAGRAGKAEAFF. For the CDR3, the DNA is TGCAGTGCTGGGAGGGCTGGGAAGGCTGAAGCTTTCTTT.

This clonotype was detected only once. The chain couples TRBV6-1 to TRBJ2-6; 7 bases fit TRBD1. The germline gives CDR1 MNHNS, CDR2 SASEGT. J lost 0 bases, V lost 6 bases, and 2 bases had no gene match. The CDR3 runs 15 residues. CDR3: CASSWDSSGANVLTF. CDR3 nucleotides: TGTGCCAGCAGCTGGGACAGCTCTGGGGCCAACGTCCTGACTTTC.

J is TRBJ2-7 and V is TRBV6-1; TRBD1 might be the D (5 bases). CDR3 length: 13 residues. Germline lookup yields CDR1 MNHNS and CDR2 SASEGT. V gave up 7 bases and J gave up 3 bases, with 13 bases separating them. The CDR3 reads CASIRLGDYEQYF. Written as DNA, the CDR3 is TGTGCCAGCATCAGATTAGGGGACTACGAGCAGTACTTC.

This clonotype was detected only a few times. This rearrangement joins TRBV12-3 or TRBV12-4 to TRBJ1-3, with D perhaps matching TRBD1 (5 bases). The CDR3 extends over 16 amino acids. Trimming cost V 0 bases and J 0 bases, with 9 bases left between them. This chain's CDR3 is CASSLAGVGSGNTIYF. The CDR3 DNA sequence: TGTGCCAGCAGTTTAGCGGGGGTAGGCTCTGGAAACACCATATATTTT.

The chain links TRBV20-1 to TRBJ2-3, with 7 nucleotides matching TRBD1. V lost 2 bases and J lost 1; bases outside the gene matches: 6. Germline V CDR1 and CDR2: DFQATT, SNEGSKA (reference sequence). The CDR3 has 15 residues. The DNA for the CDR3 is TGCAGTGCTAGACTCACCGGGACAGGCACAGATACGCAGTATTTT. Its translation is CSARLTGTGTDTQYF.

The rearrangement uses TRBV6-1 and TRBJ1-2, with D uncertain. The CDR3 extends over 14 amino acids. V dropped 10 bases and J dropped 2 bases, with 17 bases sitting between them. From germline, CDR1 is MNHNS and CDR2 SASEGT. The CDR3 DNA reads TGTGCCACCCTCAATCCGGGGATCAACTATGGCTACACCTTC. Protein product: CATLNPGINYGYTF.

The chain employs TRBV27 and TRBJ2-7, with D uncertain. The CDR3 runs to 14 residues. Germline CDR1 is MNHEY and CDR2 is SMNVEV (reference sequence). Deletions cut 6 bases from V and 3 bases from J, with 15 bases between. CDR3 in amino acids: CASSPLTTVYEQYF. As DNA, the CDR3 is TGTGCCAGCAGCCCGCTAACTACGGTCTACGAGCAGTACTTC.

V usage is TRBV30 and J usage is TRBJ1-2; 9 nucleotides agree with TRBD1. This CDR3 has 16 amino acids. After removal of 4 bases from V and 6 bases from J, the junction contained 15 bases not matched to a gene. Per the germline V gene, CDR1 is GTSNPN and CDR2 is SVGIG (reference sequence). The CDR3 coding sequence is TGTGCCTGGACCCATTTTCCGGGACAGGGTAGGAATGGCTACACCTTC. Translation gives CAWTHFPGQGRNGYTF.